This TCR beta chain was documented in a study of blood T cells in healthy people across ages (dated by TCRdb to between 2014 and 2017). Regarding the complete study: Template switching captured roughly one uniquely barcoded TCR beta cDNA molecule per two T cells in model experiments. To track age-related changes in TCR beta repertoire diversity, the study relied on deep sequencing normalized with unique cDNA molecular identifiers. Four age groups were formed from the donors: young (average approximately 15 years), middle-aged (less than 40), aged (under 70) and long-lived (more than 75). To avoid experimental bias, donors of different ages were randomly spread across the sequencing lanes. For two donors (one aged 18 to 30 and one aged 80 or older), the study analyzed two additional independent replicas of 1 million unique cDNA reads from the same blood draw.

Germline trimming: 0 bases from V, 7 bases from J; junction bases outside gene matches: 8. The CDR3 contains 16 residues, cysteine and phenylalanine counted. CDR3 DNA is the only sequence kept; it has 48 bases, read in frame from the first base. Per the germline V gene (reference sequence), SGHKS is the CDR1 and YYEKEE is the CDR2. Library preparation was by 5' RACE. Sequencing was carried out with an Illumina HiSeq 2500. A second PCR of about 7 to 12 cycles was performed with a sample-barcoded 5' primer and a J-beta primer mix. A template-switch 5' adaptor carrying 12 random nucleotides introduced a unique molecular identifier onto each TCR beta cDNA molecule. At least 3 million CDR3-containing paired-end reads were obtained from each sample. First-strand cDNA was synthesized from all RNA with the Mint cDNA synthesis kit, primed by a TRBC-specific oligonucleotide. All cDNA was treated with uracil-DNA glycosylase and then went through a first 18-cycle PCR with the universal primers M1SS and BC2_uni_R. The authors' pipeline ran thus. For normalization, 1 million high-quality reads were randomly selected from each sample, with every read carrying a distinct molecular identifier. Instead of being binned into consensus sequences, reads with shared molecular identifiers were discarded. MiTCR, run with a Q25 quality threshold and the strictest error-elimination algorithm, handled CDR3 identification, clonotype clustering and error correction. Lower-bound total TCR beta diversity was estimated with a nonparametric unseen species model using Euler transformation. TCRdb trimmed public reads at Q25 via fastp, called clones via MiXCR and kept in-frame beta chains. Rows are combined by CDR3 protein, so each entry shows the most common genes and DNA. TCRdb, not the original authors, processed these V and J calls. Within this sample are about 1.8 million distinct CDR3 sequences, with roughly 50% of them counted one time only. The ten largest clonotypes hold 2.1% of the sample.

The donors were some 36 Caucasian individuals from Russia, aged about 6 to 95 years, who were systemically healthy. Each donor gave ten milliliters of peripheral blood, collected into EDTA-treated Vacutainer tubes. Ficoll-Paque density-gradient centrifugation was used to isolate PBMCs, with at least 6 million per sample. Total RNA, at least 6 micrograms per sample, was extracted from PBMCs with Trizol reagent. For every donor, flow cytometry on a PBMC aliquot measured the percentage of naive CD45RAhigh/CD27high T cells. A remark on this clonotype: This receptor's antigen is unknown. No per-base quality is available; no much larger clone lies one base away.

Summary of the overall study and its limitations: The CMV infection status of donors was not known, potentially confounding age-related changes in expanded clonotypes. Because profiling used bulk unsorted PBMCs, naive and antigen-experienced compartments could not be compared conclusively. Observed TCR beta diversity correlated strongly with the percentage of naive T cells measured by flow cytometry. As age increased, observed TCR beta diversity per million T cells dropped in a roughly linear way, and a significant reduction was already evident by age 40. Compared with the aged group, the long-lived group had more naive CD4+ T cells, fewer expanded clones and increased TCR diversity, a pattern suggesting age selection. Total diversity estimates from one million sequenced T cells were considered lower bounds and underestimates.

The sequence is built from TRBV5-5 and TRBJ2-1; 9 nucleotides in the junction match TRBD1. Source material: blood. The source of this sequence is a woman aged 35 to 49 in good health. Here is the DNA: TGTGCCAGCAGCTTGGGGGGGACAGGGTGGAATAATGAGCAGTTCTTC. The encoded protein is CASSLGGTGWNNEQFF.